This entry lists 19 T cell receptor beta chains sequenced from one sample in a study of early T cells in non-severe SARS-CoV-2 infection. TCRdb processed the 5' RACE reads anew with MiXCR; each CDR3 protein has one entry. The data hold some 30,000 distinct CDR3 sequences, with 5.5% to 7% observed a single time. Specimen: whole blood. The receptors derive from an adult who was a healthcare worker with PCR-confirmed SARS-CoV-2 infection or an uninfected control (not recorded which).

As for this clonotype: This sequence may be a read error, since a much larger clone differs from it by one base. V is TRBV24-1 and J is TRBJ2-2; a possible D gene is TRBD2 (5 bases). The CDR3 extends over 14 amino acids. The germline V gene has CDR1 KGHDR and CDR2 SFDVKD. CDR3 sequence: CATSDLADTGELLF. The CDR3 coding sequence is TGTGCCACCAGTGATTTGGCAGACACCGGGGAGCTGCTTTTT.

This clonotype has at least ten counts. The rearrangement uses TRBV6-1 and TRBJ1-5, with 8 nucleotides matching TRBD1. The CDR3 has 15 amino acids. Germline trimming cut 4 bases from V and 9 bases from J; bases unmatched to any gene: 11. Germline-derived CDR1 and CDR2 are MNHNS and SASEGT. This CDR3 is CASSGQGMVGRPQHF. The CDR3, as DNA: TGTGCCAGCAGTGGACAGGGGATGGTGGGGCGGCCCCAGCATTTT.

Ten or more counts support this clonotype. This chain links TRBV7-2 with TRBJ1-2; D is ambiguous. V gave up 3 bases and J gave up 4 bases, with 12 bases separating them. This CDR3 region has 14 residues. The germline gives CDR1 SGHTA, CDR2 FQGNSA. CDR3: CASSLIGVSYGYTF. In nucleotides, the CDR3 is TGTGCCAGCAGCTTGATCGGGGTCAGCTATGGCTACACCTTC.

This clonotype showed up many times. This sequence joins TRBV19 and TRBJ2-7; 7 bases line up with TRBD1. The J segment lost 2 bases and the V segment lost 5 bases, leaving 9 bases of the junction unmatched. This CDR3 contains 15 residues. Germline CDR1 is LNHDA and CDR2 is SQIVND (reference sequence). CDR3 nucleotides: TGTGCCAGTAGTGCAAGGGACAGTCTAACCTACGAGCAGTACTTC. Its protein is CASSARDSLTYEQYF.

This clonotype was seen repeatedly, ten times or more. J is TRBJ1-2 and V is TRBV30; the D gene is possibly TRBD1 (5 bases). Looked up from germline, CDR1 is GTSNPN and CDR2 is SVGIG (reference sequence). The CDR3 has 13 amino acids. The CDR3 is CSARASNSYGYTF. In DNA form, the CDR3 reads TGTTCGGCCAGGGCTTCTAACAGCTATGGCTACACCTTC.

Many counts were recorded for this clonotype. V is TRBV20-1 and J is TRBJ1-5, with 9 bases identical to TRBD1. V was pared by 1 base and J by 6 bases, with 7 bases of the junction left unmatched. Germline CDR1 and CDR2: DFQATT and SNEGSKA (reference sequence). This CDR3 spans 15 amino acids. DNA for the CDR3: TGCAGTGCTAGAGGAAGGGACAGGGATCGTCAGCCCCAGCATTTT. It encodes CSARGRDRDRQPQHF.

The rearrangement links TRBV29-1 to TRBJ1-2; D gene ambiguous. The CDR3 spans 13 residues. Germline V gene sequence: CDR1 SQVTM, CDR2 ANQGSEA. Trimming took 0 bases from V and 6 from J, leaving 11 bases between them. CDR3 residues: CSVEESGVDGYTF. Here the CDR3 DNA reads TGCAGCGTTGAAGAGTCCGGAGTCGATGGCTACACCTTC.

Many counts were recorded for this clonotype. The chain carries TRBV27 and TRBJ1-2; TRBD1 is a possible D gene (5 bases). Germline V lookup: CDR1 MNHEY, CDR2 SMNVEV (reference sequence). Trimming cost V 5 bases and J 4 bases, with 17 bases left between them. This CDR3 has 15 amino acids. DNA for the CDR3: TGTGCCAGCAGTCCACAGGTTCTAAGCGTCTATGGCTACACCTTC. This encodes CASSPQVLSVYGYTF.

This clonotype was counted between two and nine times. This chain uses TRBV28 with TRBJ2-3, with 11 bases aligning to TRBD2. The V gene end was trimmed by 3 bases and the J gene end by 5 bases; junction bases not matched to a gene: 10. CDR3 length: 17 amino acids. CDR1 and CDR2 from the germline V gene are MDHEN and SYDVKM. CDR3 nucleotide sequence: TGTGCCAGCAGTTTTAGCGGGGGGGCAAATATAGGAGATACGCAGTATTTT. Its protein is CASSFSGGANIGDTQYF.

This clonotype was observed many times. This chain links TRBV28 with TRBJ2-5, with D perhaps TRBD2 (5 bases). Germline V gene sequence: CDR1 MDHEN, CDR2 SYDVKM. The germline V and J ends were trimmed by 6 bases and 5 bases, with 22 bases remaining between them. The CDR3 totals 16 residues. CDR3 DNA: TGTGCCAGCAGCCTTGGGCTAGCTGGGTCGATTGAGACCCAGTACTTC. This codes for CASSLGLAGSIETQYF.

This clonotype was seen many times. V and J are TRBV6-4 and TRBJ2-3, with 7 bases lining up with TRBD1. J was trimmed by 2 bases and V by 3 bases; bases with no gene match: 2. Germline lookup yields CDR1 MRHNA and CDR2 SNTAGT. The CDR3 consists of 14 residues. The CDR3 sequence is CASSEGGSTDTQYF. In nucleotides, the CDR3 is TGTGCCAGCAGTGAAGGGGGCTCCACAGATACGCAGTATTTT.

There are many counts of this clonotype. The gene calls are TRBV12-3 or TRBV12-4 and TRBJ2-1; tentative D call: TRBD2 (6 bases). The CDR3 loop spans 15 amino acids. Trimming removed 6 bases from V and 6 bases from J, with 18 bases in between. For the CDR3, the DNA is TGTGCCAGCAGCGCCTTGGGGGGTTCTTTCAATGAGCAGTTCTTC. As protein: CASSALGGSFNEQFF.

In this sample, this clonotype turned up many times. The chain links TRBV18 to TRBJ1-6; D not resolved. Germline values: CDR1 KGHSH, CDR2 LQKENI. V was clipped by 2 bases and J by 14 bases, with 13 bases between them. CDR3 length: 13 residues. DNA for the CDR3: TGTGCCAGCTCACCAACGGCAGTCGGCGCCCTCCACTTT. Translating gives CASSPTAVGALHF.

This clonotype has at least ten counts. The V and J genes are TRBV6-5 and TRBJ2-7, with 9 positions matching TRBD1. Germline V gene data show CDR1 as MNHEY and CDR2 as SVGAGI. After removal of 6 bases from V and 3 bases from J, the junction contained 9 bases not matched to a gene. The CDR3 totals 15 residues. CDR3 sequence: CASRRQGQGFYEQYF. The CDR3 DNA follows: TGTGCCAGCAGGAGACAGGGACAGGGATTCTACGAGCAGTACTTC.

This clonotype has at least ten counts. The chain uses TRBV5-4 and TRBJ1-6, with TRBD1 as a possible D gene (6 bases). V was trimmed by 4 bases and J by 11 bases, leaving 13 bases between them. Germline lookup yields CDR1 SGHNT and CDR2 YYREEE (reference sequence). The CDR3 is 13 residues long. The CDR3 spells CASSGGWGTPLHF. The CDR3 nucleotides are TGTGCCAGCAGCGGGGGCTGGGGTACACCCCTCCACTTT.

This clonotype was counted many times. This rearrangement joins TRBV11-2 to TRBJ1-2; a possible D gene is TRBD1 (5 bases). The CDR3 consists of 14 residues. Germline values: CDR1 SGHAT, CDR2 FQNNGV. The V gene lost 5 bases and the J gene lost 6 bases, with 16 bases spanning the gap. CDR3 protein: CASSPGLPIHGYTF. CDR3 coding DNA: TGTGCCAGCAGCCCGGGACTGCCAATCCATGGCTACACCTTC.

This clonotype appeared many times. The chain combines TRBV10-1 with TRBJ1-1, with unresolved D. Germline CDR1 and CDR2: WNHNN and SYGVQD (reference sequence). The CDR3 spans 13 residues. The V gene lost 3 bases and the J gene lost 6 bases, with 11 bases spanning the gap. The CDR3 region has the DNA TGCGCCAGCAGTGACCCCGCCCGGGCTGAAGCTTTCTTT. Its protein product is CASSDPARAEAFF.

This clonotype qualifies as medium-sized. V usage is TRBV2 and J usage is TRBJ2-1; the D gene is possibly TRBD2 (6 bases). From germline, CDR1 is SNHLY and CDR2 FYNNEI. The CDR3 is 15 amino acids. V lost 1 base, J lost 3 bases, and 10 bases lay in between. CDR3 sequence: CASSEGGLHYNEQFF. CDR3 DNA: TGTGCCAGCAGTGAAGGGGGACTCCACTACAATGAGCAGTTCTTC.

Notes on this clonotype: The junction departs from germline at one end; a sequencing error may be responsible. The chain joins TRBV7-2 to TRBJ1-1, with D possibly TRBD1 on 5 matching bases. CDR1 is SGHTA, CDR2 FQGNSA, per germline. The CDR3 totals 14 residues. CDR3 DNA: TGTGCCAGCAGCCCCGCGGGGGGAGACACTGTAGCTTTCTTT. It encodes CASSPAGGDTVAFF.